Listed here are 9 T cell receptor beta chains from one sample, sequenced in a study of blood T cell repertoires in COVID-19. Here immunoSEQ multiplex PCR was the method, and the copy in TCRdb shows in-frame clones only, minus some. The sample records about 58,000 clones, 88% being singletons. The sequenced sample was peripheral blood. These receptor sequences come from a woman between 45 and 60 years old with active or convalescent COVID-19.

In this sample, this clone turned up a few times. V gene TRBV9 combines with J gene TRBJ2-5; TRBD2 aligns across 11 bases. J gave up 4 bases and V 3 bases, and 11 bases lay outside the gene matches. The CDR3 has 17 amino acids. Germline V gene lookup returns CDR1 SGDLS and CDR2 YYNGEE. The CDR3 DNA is TGTGCCAGCAGCGCCGGACTCCTAGCGGGGGGCGGAGAGACCCAGTACTTC. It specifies CASSAGLLAGGGETQYF.

The CDR3 reads CASSQSPNGFRTGGYTF. CDR3 sequence (DNA): TGTGCCAGCAGCCAATCCCCTAACGGATTCCGAACAGGTGGCTACACCTTC. V is TRBV11-2 and J is TRBJ1-2, with D possibly being TRBD1 (5 bases). With 5 bases removed from V and 7 bases from J, the gap between germline ends came to 26 bases. The germline V gene has CDR1 SGHAT and CDR2 FQNNGV. The CDR3 loop spans 17 amino acids.

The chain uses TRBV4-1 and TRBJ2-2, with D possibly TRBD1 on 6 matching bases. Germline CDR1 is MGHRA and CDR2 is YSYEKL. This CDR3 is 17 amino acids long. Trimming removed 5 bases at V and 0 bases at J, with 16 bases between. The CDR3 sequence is CASSSSSGAPNTGELFF. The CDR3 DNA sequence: TGCGCCAGCAGCTCGAGTTCAGGGGCCCCGAACACCGGGGAGCTGTTTTTT.

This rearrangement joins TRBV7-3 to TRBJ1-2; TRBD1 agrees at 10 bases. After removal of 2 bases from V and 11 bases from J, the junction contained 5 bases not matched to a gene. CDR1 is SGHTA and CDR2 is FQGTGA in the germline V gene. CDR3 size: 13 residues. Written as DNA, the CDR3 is TGTGCCAGCAGCTTACCCTCGGGACAGGGGTACACCTTC. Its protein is CASSLPSGQGYTF.

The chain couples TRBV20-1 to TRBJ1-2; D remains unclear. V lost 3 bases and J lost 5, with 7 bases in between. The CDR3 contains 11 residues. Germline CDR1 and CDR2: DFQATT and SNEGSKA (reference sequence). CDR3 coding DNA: TGCAGTGCTAGTGGTTTATATGGCTACACCTTC. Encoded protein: CSASGLYGYTF.

CDR3: CASGGAWTSGNNEQFF. The CDR3 region has the DNA TGTGCCAGCGGGGGGGCATGGACTAGCGGAAACAATGAGCAGTTCTTC. This chain links TRBV2 with TRBJ2-1; 10 bases are a match to TRBD2. This CDR3 has 16 amino acids. V lost 8 bases and J lost 5; bases outside the gene matches: 12. CDR1 is SNHLY, CDR2 FYNNEI, per germline.

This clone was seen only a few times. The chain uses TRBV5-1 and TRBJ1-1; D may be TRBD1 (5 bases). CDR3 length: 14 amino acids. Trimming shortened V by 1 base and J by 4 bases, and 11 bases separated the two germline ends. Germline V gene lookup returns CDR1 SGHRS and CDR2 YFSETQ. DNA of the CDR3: TGCGCCAGCAGCTTGTCTGGGGCGTCCACTGAAGCTTTCTTT. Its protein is CASSLSGASTEAFF.

The DNA of the CDR3 is TGTGCCAGCAGTGAACAGGGACAGGTCTCCTACGAGCAGTACTTC. Translated, it gives CASSEQGQVSYEQYF. V is TRBV2 and J is TRBJ2-7; TRBD1 aligns across 8 bases. The CDR3 runs 15 residues. The germline V gene has CDR1 SNHLY and CDR2 FYNNEI. The V gene end was trimmed by 2 bases and the J gene end by 0 bases; junction bases not matched to a gene: 3. The full variable domain, in which reference TRBV2 and TRBJ2-7 provide the parts outside the CDR3, is EPEVTQTPSHQVTQMGQEVILRCVPISNHLYFYWYRQILGQKVEFLVSFYNNEISEKSEIFDDQFSVERPDGSNFTLKIRSTKLEDSAMYFCASSEQGQVSYEQYFGPGTRLTVT.

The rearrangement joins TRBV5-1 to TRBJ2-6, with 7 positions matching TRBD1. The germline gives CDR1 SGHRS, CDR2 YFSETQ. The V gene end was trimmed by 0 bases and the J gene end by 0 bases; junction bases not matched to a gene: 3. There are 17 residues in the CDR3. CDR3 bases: TGCGCCAGCAGCTTGGCGGGACAGACCTCTGGGGCCAACGTCCTGACTTTC. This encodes CASSLAGQTSGANVLTF.